One and the same sample provided the 31 T cell receptor beta chains below, sequenced in a study of cytomegalovirus exposure and HLA in healthy donors. PCR primers comprised 60 Vbeta and 13 Jbeta primers. Sequenced by immunoSEQ multiplex PCR; TCRdb stores in-frame clones only, minus some. The table includes 200,000 or so clones, roughly 80% detected once. The sample taken for sequencing was PBMCs. These receptors originate from a woman in her twenties or thirties in good health and CMV-seronegative.

The chain uses TRBV7-5 and TRBJ1-1; the table's D call TRBD1 went unverified against the DNA. TRBV7-5 is a pseudogene. The CDR3 is 14 residues long. CDR3 nucleotides: TGTGCCAGAAGCCAACTCAGCTTCCAGGGGGTAGCTTTCTTT. It codes for CARSQLSFQGVAFF.

The genes are TRBV4-1 and TRBJ2-7; 8 bases are shared with TRBD2. V gave up 4 bases and J gave up 2 bases; unmatched junction bases: 7. Germline values: CDR1 MGHRA, CDR2 YSYEKL. The CDR3 is 15 amino acids. The CDR3 loop is CASSRQREMAYEQYF. The CDR3 nucleotides read TGCGCCAGCAGCCGGCAGCGGGAGATGGCCTACGAGCAGTACTTC.

The chain recombines TRBV7-8 with TRBJ2-1; possible D gene TRBD2, 5 bases. V lost 5 bases to trimming and J lost 5 bases, with 19 bases between them. The CDR3 consists of 16 residues. Germline V CDR1 and CDR2: SGHVS, FQNEAQ. CDR3: CASSPPTSRYNNEQFF. The CDR3 bases are TGTGCCAGCAGCCCCCCCACTAGTCGGTACAACAATGAGCAGTTCTTC. Looking up the rest from reference TRBV7-8 and TRBJ2-1 gives the full variable domain: GAGVSQSPRYKVAKRGQDVALRCDPISGHVSLFWYQQALGQGPEFLTYFQNEAQLDKSGLPSDRFFAERPEGSVSTLKIQRTQQEDSAVYLCASSPPTSRYNNEQFFGPGTRLTVL.

This clone has just one count. The J gene is TRBJ2-7, the V gene TRBV6-5, with 8 positions matching TRBD2. Germline lookup yields CDR1 MNHEY and CDR2 SVGAGI. The CDR3 runs 14 residues. J lost 5 bases, V lost 6 bases, and 9 bases had no gene match. The CDR3 DNA follows: TGTGCCAGCAGCCATAGCGGGAAGTTCCACGAGCAGTACTTC. This translates into CASSHSGKFHEQYF.

In this sample, this clone turned up a few times. This chain links TRBV7-6 with TRBJ2-7; D perhaps matches TRBD1 (6 bases). CDR1 and CDR2 from the germline V gene are SGHVS and FNYEAQ. Trimming took off 3 bases at V and 5 bases at J, with 14 bases between the two ends. This CDR3 comprises 14 residues. The CDR3 sequence: CASSFLRGSNEQYF. CDR3 nucleotides: TGTGCCAGCAGCTTTTTAAGGGGGTCTAACGAGCAGTACTTC.

The gene calls are TRBV23-1 and TRBJ2-1, with 9 bases that match TRBD2. TRBV23-1 is noted as an ORF with a role that remains uncertain. V gave up 3 bases and J gave up 6 bases; unmatched junction bases: 6. CDR3 length: 15 amino acids. Here the CDR3 reads CASSHLAGARNEQFF. The CDR3 nucleotides are TGCGCCAGCAGTCATTTAGCGGGAGCCCGCAATGAGCAGTTCTTC.

The V and J genes are TRBV11-2 and TRBJ1-1; D not resolved. CDR3 length equals 14 residues. V lost 3 bases to trimming and J lost 3 bases, with 11 bases between them. Germline V gene sequence: CDR1 SGHAT, CDR2 FQNNGV. The CDR3 loop is CASSLESLDTEAFF. CDR3 nucleotide sequence: TGTGCCAGCAGCTTGGAGAGTTTGGACACTGAAGCTTTCTTT.

The chain has TRBV5-4 and TRBJ2-5, with a possible D match to TRBD1 (6 bases). The germline V gene has CDR1 SGHNT and CDR2 YYREEE (reference sequence). CDR3 length: 13 amino acids. V was trimmed by 4 bases and J by 11 bases, leaving 18 bases between them. The CDR3 sequence is CASSRGQNGEQYF. Written as DNA, the CDR3 is TGTGCCAGCAGCCGCGGACAGAATGGGGAGCAGTACTTC.

The gene calls are TRBV5-6 and TRBJ2-3, with D tentatively TRBD2 (6 bases). The CDR3 sequence is 15 residues long. Trimming removed 4 bases from V and 3 bases from J, with 15 bases in between. The germline V gene has CDR1 SGHDT and CDR2 YYEEEE. The CDR3 region has the DNA TGTGCCAGCAGCCCTAGGAGGGTTAGTACAGATACGCAGTATTTT. Translation gives CASSPRRVSTDTQYF.

The chain recombines TRBV5-1 with TRBJ2-3; D ambiguous. CDR1 and CDR2 from the germline V gene are SGHRS and YFSETQ. V lost 4 bases and J 4 bases, leaving 13 bases between the germline ends. This CDR3 is 14 amino acids long. CDR3 in amino acids: CASSNSRTADTQYF. CDR3 nucleotides: TGCGCCAGCAGCAATAGTCGTACCGCAGATACGCAGTATTTT.

This clone was seen a handful of times. A junction end diverges from the germline sequence, so it may reflect a read error. This chain joins TRBV6-1 and TRBJ1-1, with D uncertain. The CDR3 runs 13 residues. CDR1 and CDR2 from the germline V gene are MNHNS and SASEGT. The CDR3 DNA reads TGTGCCAGCAGTCACCAGGTGAAAACTGAAGCTTTCTTT. Translated: CASSHQVKTEAFF.

Points on this clone: This same CDR3 is encoded by further DNA sequences in the sample. The chain recombines TRBV11-2 with TRBJ1-3; 11 bases map to TRBD1. V was clipped by 5 bases and J by 4 bases; unmatched bases: 4. Germline CDR1 SGHAT, CDR2 FQNNGV. The CDR3 consists of 15 residues. CDR3 nucleotides: TGTGCCAGCAGCCTCGGACAGGGGGCGGGAAACACCATATATTTT. Encoded protein: CASSLGQGAGNTIYF. The whole variable domain, filled in from reference TRBV11-2 and TRBJ1-3, reads EAGVAQSPRYKIIEKRQSVAFWCNPISGHATLYWYQQILGQGPKLLIQFQNNGVVDDSQLPKDRFSAERLKGVDSTLKIQPAKLEDSAVYLCASSLGQGAGNTIYFGEGSWLTVV.

The rearrangement joins TRBV15 to TRBJ1-5; D is unclear. The CDR3 is 14 residues long. Germline CDR1 is LNHNV and CDR2 is YYDKDF (reference sequence). Trimming took off 5 bases at V and 1 base at J, with 9 bases between the two ends. This chain's CDR3 is CATSGSLSNQPQHF. CDR3 in DNA: TGTGCCACCAGCGGGAGTTTAAGCAATCAGCCCCAGCATTTT.

This clone was observed a few times. J is TRBJ2-2 and V is TRBV5-1; D ambiguous. The CDR3 totals 16 residues. The germline V and J ends were trimmed by 0 bases and 2 bases, with 11 bases remaining between them. Germline assignment: CDR1 SGHRS and CDR2 YFSETQ. The CDR3 region is CASSLAAEDNTGELFF. CDR3 DNA sequence: TGCGCCAGCAGCTTGGCGGCGGAAGATAACACCGGGGAGCTGTTTTTT.

This clone was detected many times. The chain has TRBV19 and TRBJ1-5; possibly TRBD1 for D (6 bases). The ends were cut back, 0 bases at V and 9 bases at J, with 15 bases in the middle. Germline-derived CDR1 and CDR2 are LNHDA and SQIVND (reference sequence). The CDR3 consists of 15 residues. CDR3: CASSIEDGGSWPQHF. CDR3 nucleotide sequence: TGTGCCAGTAGTATAGAGGATGGGGGCTCGTGGCCCCAGCATTTT.

The chain couples TRBV6-1 to TRBJ2-3; 7 bases fit TRBD1. Germline loops: CDR1 MNHNS, CDR2 SASEGT. The CDR3 has 16 amino acids. V shed 0 bases, J shed 5 bases, and the junction held 8 bases outside the gene matches. This CDR3 reads CASSEAERGLGDTQYF. CDR3 nucleotide sequence: TGTGCCAGCAGTGAAGCCGAGAGGGGGCTGGGAGATACGCAGTATTTT.

V gene TRBV29-1 combines with J gene TRBJ2-3; 8 bases are a match to TRBD2. The V gene's germline CDR1 is SQVTM and CDR2 ANQGSEA. With V trimmed by 8 bases and J by 3 bases, 13 bases remained unmatched. The CDR3 is made up of 15 amino acids. The CDR3 loop reads CSSKSTSGRTDTQYF. CDR3 nucleotides: TGCAGCTCCAAATCGACGAGCGGGAGAACAGATACGCAGTATTTT.

This rearrangement joins TRBV27 to TRBJ1-2; D remains ambiguous. The germline V gene encodes CDR1 MNHEY and CDR2 SMNVEV (reference sequence). V was pared by 10 bases and J by 4 bases, with 19 bases between. The CDR3 has 14 amino acids. The CDR3 DNA sequence: TGTGCCACCGCGCTTGAAAGAGGAATCTATGGCTACACCTTC. Translating it yields CATALERGIYGYTF.

This clone was counted a few times. J is TRBJ1-3 and V is TRBV5-6; D unresolved. Germline loops: CDR1 SGHDT, CDR2 YYEEEE. The V end was cut by 2 bases, the J end by 1 base, with 7 bases between. The CDR3 has 14 amino acids. The CDR3 is CASSFGVSGNTIYF. The CDR3, as DNA: TGTGCCAGCAGCTTCGGGGTGTCTGGAAACACCATATATTTT.

V is TRBV21-1 and J is TRBJ1-5. TRBV21-1 represents a pseudogene. There are 16 residues in the CDR3. The CDR3 loop is CASSKTGIYSNQPQHF. The CDR3 bases are TGTGCCAGCAGCAAAACGGGAATTTATAGCAATCAGCCCCAGCATTTT.

This chain links TRBV14 with TRBJ1-1; D is unclear. Between the trimmed V and J ends, which lost 2 bases and 4 bases, there was a span of 14 bases. The CDR3 totals 15 residues. Germline loops: CDR1 SGHDN, CDR2 FVKESK. This CDR3 reads CASSQRVTRGTEAFF. DNA for the CDR3: TGTGCCAGCAGCCAACGCGTCACGCGAGGCACTGAAGCTTTCTTT.

The rearrangement uses TRBV6-1 and TRBJ2-7, with D tentatively TRBD2 (6 bases). Germline loops: CDR1 MNHNS, CDR2 SASEGT. Trimming removed 7 bases at V and 3 bases at J, with 13 bases between. This CDR3 comprises 13 residues. CDR3 in DNA: TGTGCCAGCACGGTCCGGGACTTCTACGAGCAGTACTTC. Its protein product is CASTVRDFYEQYF.

J is TRBJ2-7 and V is TRBV6-5; D is unresolved. Trimming took 2 bases from V and 0 from J, leaving 11 bases between them. Germline loops: CDR1 MNHEY, CDR2 SVGAGI. The length of the CDR3 is 15 residues. Written as DNA, the CDR3 is TGTGCCAGCAGTTACCTTACAGCTACCTCCTACGAGCAGTACTTC. Its protein product is CASSYLTATSYEQYF.

This chain uses TRBV7-2 with TRBJ1-4; 9 nucleotides line up with TRBD1. With V trimmed by 4 bases and J by 7 bases, 7 bases remained unmatched. Looked up from germline, CDR1 is SGHTA and CDR2 is FQGNSA. This CDR3 is built from 15 residues. The CDR3 nucleotides read TGTGCCAGCAGCTACCGGGACAGGGACCTTGAAAAACTGTTTTTT. Protein product: CASSYRDRDLEKLFF.

This sequence joins TRBV30 and TRBJ1-2, with a tentative D call TRBD1 (5 bases). The CDR3 is made up of 15 amino acids. Germline V gene data show CDR1 as GTSNPN and CDR2 as SVGIG (reference sequence). The V end was cut by 1 base, the J end by 8 bases, with 20 bases between. This CDR3 reads CAWSDPRVGRNGYTF. The CDR3 DNA follows: TGTGCCTGGAGTGACCCCAGGGTGGGCAGGAACGGCTACACCTTC.

The gene calls are TRBV19 and TRBJ1-2; TRBD1 might be the D (5 bases). Germline CDR1 and CDR2: LNHDA and SQIVND (reference sequence). The CDR3 spans 13 residues. V was shortened by 4 bases and J by 7 bases, with 13 bases between the two germline ends. The CDR3 sequence is CASSKSGGTGYTF. The CDR3 nucleotides are TGTGCCAGTAGTAAAAGTGGGGGGACTGGCTACACCTTC.

The rearrangement uses TRBV19 and TRBJ1-2, with a tentative D call TRBD1 (5 bases). V shed 3 bases and J shed 5 bases, with 10 bases lying between them. The CDR3 contains 13 residues. Germline CDR1 reads LNHDA; CDR2 reads SQIVND (reference sequence). CDR3 sequence reads: CASSIWGVYGYTF. In DNA, the CDR3 is TGTGCCAGTAGTATTTGGGGGGTGTATGGCTACACCTTC.

The chain is built from TRBV19 and TRBJ1-2; 11 nucleotides match TRBD1. The CDR3 sequence is 13 residues long. Germline CDR1 reads LNHDA; CDR2 reads SQIVND (reference sequence). The V segment lost 7 bases and the J segment 7 bases; nucleotides outside the gene matches: 5. CDR3: CASKDRGRGGYTF. The CDR3, as DNA: TGTGCCAGTAAGGACAGGGGGCGCGGTGGCTACACCTTC.

The gene calls are TRBV30 and TRBJ2-7, with TRBD2 matching 8 bases. The CDR3 covers 16 residues. In germline, CDR1 is GTSNPN, CDR2 SVGIG (reference sequence). J lost 2 bases, V lost 2 bases, and 11 bases had no gene match. The CDR3 nucleotides read TGTGCCTGGAGTCCTCCGGGACTAGGACGAACCTACGAGCAGTACTTC. This gives the protein CAWSPPGLGRTYEQYF.

This chain connects TRBV7-9 to TRBJ1-1; no definite D call. CDR1 is SEHNR and CDR2 is FQNEAQ in the germline V gene (reference sequence). CDR3 size: 12 residues. Trimming took off 5 bases at V and 3 bases at J, with 7 bases between the two ends. Written as DNA, the CDR3 is TGTGCCAGCAGCGAGAGAGACACTGAAGCTTTCTTT. Translation gives CASSERDTEAFF.

Only one count was recorded for this clone. The V gene is TRBV27, the J gene TRBJ2-2; TRBD2 aligns across 7 bases. The CDR3 is 15 amino acids. V lost 4 bases to trimming and J lost 2 bases; unmatched junction nucleotides: 4. The germline V gene encodes CDR1 MNHEY and CDR2 SMNVEV (reference sequence). In DNA, the CDR3 is TGTGCCAGCAGTTCCCTAGCGGAAAACACCGGGGAGCTGTTTTTT. Encoded protein: CASSSLAENTGELFF.